This T cell receptor beta chain came from a study of molecular identifiers for immune sequencing clone quantification. This CDR3 comprises 16 residues. V was pared by 4 bases and J by 6 bases, with 11 bases of the junction left unmatched. The germline gives CDR1 SGHRS, CDR2 YFSETQ. Listed TCR primers and previously described methods were used for bulk TCR libraries. TCRdb re-analysed the PCR reads in MiXCR, keeping a single row per CDR3 protein. The sample shows some 590,000 distinct CDR3 sequences, about 25% of them seen only once. The chain joins TRBV5-1 to TRBJ2-7; 12 bases line up with TRBD2. The sample consisted of naive CD8+ T cells from blood, with Jurkat cell RNA spiked in. The subset denotes: FACS-sorted CD8+CD4-CCR7+CD45RA+ naive T cells. The origin of this receptor is a human donor in good health. Some libraries in this study had Jurkat cell RNA spiked in. The CDR3 here is CASSLNLAGGPGEQYF. The CDR3 DNA reads TGCGCCAGCAGCCTGAACCTAGCGGGAGGGCCGGGCGAGCAGTACTTC.